The 30 T cell receptor beta chains reported below all come from one sample, sequenced in a study of T cell repertoires in cytomegalovirus infection. The antigens of these receptors remain unknown. TCRdb used MiXCR to reprocess the reads, holding one entry per CDR3 protein. The profile shows 640,000 or so distinct CDR3 sequences, around a third of them singletons. This sample comprised cultured PBMCs, obtained from culture after CMV antigen stimulation. These receptors all stem from a human donor in good health (CMV status not recorded). Some clones in this sample may be carry-over from other donors' samples.

There are a few counts of this clonotype. The chain employs TRBV4-3 and TRBJ2-5; D perhaps matches TRBD2 (5 bases). There are 15 residues in the CDR3. The V gene's germline CDR1 is LGHNA and CDR2 YSLEER. Trimming took off 1 base at V and 1 base at J, with 10 bases between the two ends. The CDR3 nucleotides read TGCGCCAGCAGCCAAGGCCTAGCCCCCCAAGAGACCCAGTACTTC. This sequence encodes CASSQGLAPQETQYF.

CDR3 sequence: CSPSLLGRVDVGEKLFF. The CDR3 DNA sequence: TGCAGTCCATCCCTCCTGGGGCGGGTCGATGTCGGTGAAAAACTGTTTTTT. The chain has TRBV20-1 and TRBJ1-4, with D possibly being TRBD1 (5 bases). The CDR3 totals 17 residues. Trimming removed 8 bases from V and 7 bases from J, with 29 bases in between. In germline, CDR1 is DFQATT, CDR2 SNEGSKA (reference sequence).

The CDR3 sequence: CASSTGTSEYTDTQYF. The CDR3 nucleotides are TGTGCCAGTAGTACTGGGACTAGTGAGTACACAGATACGCAGTATTTT. J is TRBJ2-3 and V is TRBV19; 8 bases agree with TRBD2. The length of the CDR3 is 16 residues. V shed 4 bases and J 2 bases; nucleotides not matched to a gene: 8. From germline, CDR1 is LNHDA and CDR2 SQIVND (reference sequence). The whole variable domain, remainder taken from reference TRBV19 and TRBJ2-3, is DGGITQSPKYLFRKEGQNVTLSCEQNLNHDAMYWYRQDPGQGLRLIYYSQIVNDFQKGDIAEGYSVSREKKESFPLTVTSAQKNPTAFYLCASSTGTSEYTDTQYFGPGTRLTVL.

The chain couples TRBV5-1 to TRBJ1-4, with D possibly TRBD1 on 5 matching bases. The ends were cut back, 0 bases at V and 8 bases at J, with 17 bases in the middle. This CDR3 contains 16 residues. Germline lookup yields CDR1 SGHRS and CDR2 YFSETQ. CDR3 bases: TGCGCCAGCAGCTTGGCGGACACCGGGACGTGGGAAAAACTGTTTTTT. As protein: CASSLADTGTWEKLFF.

Here the CDR3 DNA reads TGTGCCACCAGCAGGGGCGGCGAGGGGTATGGCTACACCTTC. It specifies CATSRGGEGYGYTF. The J gene is TRBJ1-2, the V gene TRBV15; tentatively, D is TRBD1 (5 bases). This CDR3 is 14 amino acids long. Germline loops: CDR1 LNHNV, CDR2 YYDKDF (reference sequence). Trimming removed 3 bases at V and 5 bases at J, with 13 bases between.

The chain has TRBV5-6 and TRBJ2-1; 12 bases match TRBD1. Looked up from germline, CDR1 is SGHDT and CDR2 is YYEEEE. The J segment lost 9 bases and the V segment lost 4 bases, leaving 11 bases of the junction unmatched. This CDR3 contains 16 residues. The DNA of the CDR3 is TGTGCCAGCAGCACTGTGCCCGGGACAGGGGGCACTGAGCAGTTCTTC. Protein: CASSTVPGTGGTEQFF.

In this sample, this clonotype turned up once. The junction shows a germline mismatch at one end, possibly a read error. The chain recombines TRBV7-2 with TRBJ2-7; 8 bases align to TRBD2. CDR1 is SGHTA, CDR2 FQGNSA, per germline. The CDR3 extends over 15 amino acids. The CDR3 protein is CASSFTGTGGYGQYF. CDR3 coding DNA: TGTGCCAGCAGCTTCACCGGGACGGGGGGGTACGGGCAGTACTTC.

This chain connects TRBV5-6 to TRBJ2-1; 8 bases fit TRBD1. The CDR3 has 19 amino acids. The junction had 17 bases not matched to a gene; V was cut back by 4 bases and J by 2 bases. Germline assignment: CDR1 SGHDT and CDR2 YYEEEE. The CDR3 DNA follows: TGTGCCAGCAGCCCCGATCTTTGGACAGGGCCTAGGGCCTACAATGAGCAGTTCTTC. It specifies CASSPDLWTGPRAYNEQFF.

The chain links TRBV7-8 to TRBJ2-3, with 8 bases aligning to TRBD2. The ends lost 8 bases at V and 4 bases at J; junction bases unmatched: 8. The V gene's germline CDR1 is SGHVS and CDR2 FQNEAQ. The CDR3 has 14 amino acids. CDR3 coding DNA: TGTGCCAGCCAGCGGGGGCTGAACGCAGATACGCAGTATTTT. This sequence encodes CASQRGLNADTQYF.

The CDR3 DNA reads TGTGCCAGCAGTCGTAGCGGGGGCAACGAGCAGTACTTC. Translation: CASSRSGGNEQYF. The rearrangement uses TRBV12-3 or TRBV12-4 and TRBJ2-7, with 9 bases aligning to TRBD2. V was pared by 5 bases and J by 5 bases, with 4 bases of the junction left unmatched. This CDR3 contains 13 residues.

The chain is built from TRBV7-2 and TRBJ2-2; TRBD2 might be the D (7 bases). CDR3 length: 15 amino acids. The germline V gene encodes CDR1 SGHTA and CDR2 FQGNSA. The V end lost 5 bases, the J end lost 6 bases, and 16 bases lay between the germline ends. In DNA, the CDR3 is TGTGCCAGCAGCGAGAAGGGGGGAGGGGCCGGGGAGCTGTTTTTT. Its protein is CASSEKGGGAGELFF.

This clonotype has just a few counts. V and J are TRBV28 and TRBJ1-3; D remains unclear. CDR3 length equals 15 residues. Trimming took 11 bases from V and 1 from J, leaving 18 bases between them. CDR1 MDHEN and CDR2 SYDVKM come from the germline V gene. CDR3 coding DNA: TGTGCCTCTAAAGCTGGGTGGCTGTCTGGAAACACCATATATTTT. This translates into CASKAGWLSGNTIYF.

The chain links TRBV7-4 to TRBJ2-7, with D unresolved. The CDR3 has 14 amino acids. V was clipped by 4 bases and J by 6 bases, with 16 bases between them. Germline V CDR1 and CDR2: SGHVT, SQSDAQ. The CDR3 sequence is CASSSRPLGGEQYF. For the CDR3, the DNA is TGTGCCAGCAGCTCCCGTCCGCTCGGCGGCGAGCAGTACTTC.

This clonotype was recorded a few times. The chain recombines TRBV7-9 with TRBJ1-2, with 7 bases identical to TRBD1. Germline CDR1 reads SEHNR; CDR2 reads FQNEAQ (reference sequence). The CDR3 runs 13 residues. V trimming: 7 bases; J trimming: 2 bases; junction bases outside the gene matches: 4. The CDR3 nucleotides are TGTGCCAGCACGGAGACAGGGAACTATGGCTACACCTTC. It codes for CASTETGNYGYTF.

The J gene is TRBJ2-1, the V gene TRBV4-1; D may be TRBD1 (6 bases). V shed 2 bases and J shed 10 bases, with 21 bases lying between them. CDR1 is MGHRA and CDR2 is YSYEKL in the germline V gene. This CDR3 spans 16 amino acids. Here the CDR3 DNA reads TGCGCCAGCAGCCAATTGGCAGGGGCACGCACGGGAGAGCAGTTCTTC. It encodes CASSQLAGARTGEQFF.

This clonotype appeared a few times. The chain uses TRBV4-3 and TRBJ2-3; 8 nucleotides line up with TRBD2. CDR1 and CDR2 from the germline V gene are LGHNA and YSLEER. This CDR3 is 18 amino acids long. V trimming: 0 bases; J trimming: 9 bases; junction bases outside the gene matches: 17. CDR3: CASSQEGGVAGPIRTQYF. CDR3 nucleotide sequence: TGCGCCAGCAGCCAAGAAGGAGGAGTAGCGGGACCGATACGGACGCAGTATTTT.

The genes are TRBV19 and TRBJ2-5; D is possibly TRBD1 or TRBD2 (6 bases each). The CDR3 has 19 residues. The germline CDR1 and CDR2 sequences are LNHDA and SQIVND (reference sequence). Deletions cut 5 bases from V and 1 base from J, with 26 bases between. Here the CDR3 DNA reads TGTGCCAGTAGTCCCATGAGGTCGTCAAGGGGGGCCCCCCAAGAGACCCAGTACTTC. It translates to CASSPMRSSRGAPQETQYF.

This clonotype has a handful of counts. The CDR3 spells CATSRLDRAQHF. For the CDR3, the DNA is TGTGCCACCAGCAGACTTGACAGGGCTCAGCATTTT. The rearrangement joins TRBV15 to TRBJ1-5; 7 nucleotides line up with TRBD1. Per the germline V gene, CDR1 is LNHNV and CDR2 is YYDKDF (reference sequence). CDR3 length equals 12 residues. Losses at the gene ends were 2 bases for V and 13 bases for J; bases not matched to a gene: 5.

This clonotype came up many times. V and J are TRBV7-2 and TRBJ1-3, with TRBD1 as a possible D gene (5 bases). V dropped 5 bases and J dropped 4 bases, with 15 bases sitting between them. CDR1 is SGHTA, CDR2 FQGNSA, per germline. There are 15 residues in the CDR3. The DNA of the CDR3 is TGTGCCAGCAGCGTACGGGACGGGCTAGGAAACACCATATATTTT. Its translation: CASSVRDGLGNTIYF.

V gene TRBV19 combines with J gene TRBJ1-5; TRBD1 agrees at 7 bases. Germline V gives CDR1 LNHDA, CDR2 SQIVND (reference sequence). This CDR3 is built from 14 residues. The V gene end was trimmed by 4 bases and the J gene end by 7 bases; junction bases not matched to a gene: 7. CDR3 nucleotides: TGTGCCAGTAGTACTCAGACAGGGTACCAGCCCCAGCATTTT. It codes for CASSTQTGYQPQHF.

V gene TRBV5-6 combines with J gene TRBJ1-1; D uncertain. V was cut by 0 bases and J by 3 bases, with 15 bases left in between. CDR3 length: 16 residues. The germline V gene encodes CDR1 SGHDT and CDR2 YYEEEE. The CDR3 region has the DNA TGTGCCAGCAGCTTGGGGGTATTTAGTGTGGACACTGAAGCTTTCTTT. The encoded protein is CASSLGVFSVDTEAFF.

This clonotype was picked up a small number of times. V is TRBV10-3 and J is TRBJ1-1, with D possibly being TRBD1 (5 bases). Trimming took off 2 bases at V and 1 base at J, with 8 bases between the two ends. The CDR3 runs to 14 residues. The germline V gene has CDR1 ENHRY and CDR2 SYGVKD. CDR3 nucleotides: TGTGCCATCAGTGAGACTGACAGGAACACTGAAGCTTTCTTT. Encoded protein: CAISETDRNTEAFF.

The V gene is TRBV12-3 or TRBV12-4, the J gene TRBJ1-6; perhaps TRBD1 as D (5 bases). The CDR3 sequence is 12 residues long. V was cut by 8 bases and J by 10 bases, with 12 bases left in between. CDR3 sequence reads: CASGDGHSPLHF. The CDR3 coding sequence is TGTGCCAGCGGGGACGGGCACTCACCCCTCCACTTT.

This clonotype has ten or more counts. The chain has TRBV7-2 and TRBJ2-3; the D is unclear. V was shortened by 3 bases and J by 2 bases, with 6 bases between the two germline ends. The CDR3 extends over 13 amino acids. Germline-derived CDR1 and CDR2 are SGHTA and FQGNSA. CDR3 residues: CASSLKHTDTQYF. CDR3 coding DNA: TGTGCCAGCAGCTTGAAGCACACAGATACGCAGTATTTT.

This chain joins TRBV4-1 and TRBJ1-3; unclear D gene. In germline, CDR1 is MGHRA, CDR2 YSYEKL. CDR3 length: 14 residues. Trimming took 4 bases from V and 0 from J, leaving 7 bases between them. The CDR3 is CASSPAVSGNTIYF. The CDR3 region has the DNA TGCGCCAGCAGCCCAGCAGTCTCTGGAAACACCATATATTTT.

The sample holds a few counts of this clonotype. The rearrangement joins TRBV12-3 or TRBV12-4 to TRBJ1-4; 7 bases are a match to TRBD1. V was clipped by 6 bases and J by 2 bases; unmatched bases: 9. The CDR3 has 16 amino acids. CDR3 in amino acids: CASSRGARRTNEKLFF. The CDR3 nucleotides are TGTGCCAGCAGCAGGGGGGCAAGGAGGACTAATGAAAAACTGTTTTTT.

The chain recombines TRBV9 with TRBJ2-1; D may be TRBD2 (6 bases). The CDR3 is 15 residues long. The V and J ends lost 2 bases and 2 bases respectively, with 11 bases between them. Germline assignment: CDR1 SGDLS and CDR2 YYNGEE. The CDR3 reads CASSVLSGTYNEQFF. The CDR3 DNA reads TGTGCCAGCAGCGTTCTTAGCGGAACCTACAATGAGCAGTTCTTC.

The chain has TRBV20-1 and TRBJ2-1; D gene uncertain. V dropped 5 bases and J dropped 3 bases, with 11 bases sitting between them. CDR3 size: 13 residues. Germline CDR1 and CDR2: DFQATT and SNEGSKA (reference sequence). The CDR3 loop is CSAYPILYNEQFF. The CDR3 bases are TGCAGTGCTTACCCCATACTCTACAATGAGCAGTTCTTC.

In its sample, this clonotype was seen a few times. This chain uses TRBV6-1 with TRBJ2-1; possibly TRBD2 for D (7 bases). Germline values: CDR1 MNHNS, CDR2 SASEGT. The V gene lost 1 base and the J gene lost 0 bases, with 10 bases spanning the gap. CDR3 length: 16 residues. CDR3 nucleotide sequence: TGTGCCAGCAGTGAAGTAGGGGGGGGCTCCTACAATGAGCAGTTCTTC. Residues: CASSEVGGGSYNEQFF.

This clonotype showed up just a few times. The genes are TRBV20-1 and TRBJ2-5, with a tentative D call TRBD2 (6 bases). Trimming took off 7 bases at V and 4 bases at J, with 16 bases between the two ends. CDR3 length equals 13 residues. The germline V gene has CDR1 DFQATT and CDR2 SNEGSKA (reference sequence). The CDR3 coding sequence is TGCAGTGTATGGGGAGGCTCACGAGAGACCCAGTACTTC. Encoded protein: CSVWGGSRETQYF.